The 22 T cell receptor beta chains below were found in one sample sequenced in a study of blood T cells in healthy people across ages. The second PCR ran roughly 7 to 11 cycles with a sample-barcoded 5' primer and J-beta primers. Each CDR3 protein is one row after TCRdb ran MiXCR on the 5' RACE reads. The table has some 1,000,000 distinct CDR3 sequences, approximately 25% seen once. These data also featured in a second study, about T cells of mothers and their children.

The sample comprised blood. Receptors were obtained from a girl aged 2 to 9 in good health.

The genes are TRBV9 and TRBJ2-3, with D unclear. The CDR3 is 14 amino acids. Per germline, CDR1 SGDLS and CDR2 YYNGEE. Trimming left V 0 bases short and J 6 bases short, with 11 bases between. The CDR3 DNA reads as TGTGCCAGCAGCGTAGCCCCCGACCCGGATACGCAGTATTTT. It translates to CASSVAPDPDTQYF. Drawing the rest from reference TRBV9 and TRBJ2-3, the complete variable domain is DSGVTQTPKHLITATGQRVTLRCSPRSGDLSVYWYQQSLDQGLQFLIQYYNGEERAKGNILERFSAQQFPDLHSELNLSSLELGDSALYFCASSVAPDPDTQYFGPGTRLTVL.

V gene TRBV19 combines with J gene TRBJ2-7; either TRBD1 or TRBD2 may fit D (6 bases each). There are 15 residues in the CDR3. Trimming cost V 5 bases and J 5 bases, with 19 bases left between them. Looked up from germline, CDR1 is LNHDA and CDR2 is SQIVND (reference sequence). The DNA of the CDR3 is TGTGCCAGTAGTTCAATATGGGGGGCGCACAACGAGCAGTACTTC. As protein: CASSSIWGAHNEQYF.

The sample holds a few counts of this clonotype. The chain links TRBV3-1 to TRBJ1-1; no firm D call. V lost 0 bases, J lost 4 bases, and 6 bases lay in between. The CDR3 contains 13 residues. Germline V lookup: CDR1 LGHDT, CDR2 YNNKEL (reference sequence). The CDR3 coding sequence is TGTGCCAGCAGCCAAGACCCCACCACTGAAGCTTTCTTT. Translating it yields CASSQDPTTEAFF.

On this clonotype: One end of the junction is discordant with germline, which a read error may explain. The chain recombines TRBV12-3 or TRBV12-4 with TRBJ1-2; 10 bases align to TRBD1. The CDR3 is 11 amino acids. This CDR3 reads CASSLTGQGYF. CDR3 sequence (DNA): TGTGCCAGCAGCCTTACGGGACAGGGGTACTTC.

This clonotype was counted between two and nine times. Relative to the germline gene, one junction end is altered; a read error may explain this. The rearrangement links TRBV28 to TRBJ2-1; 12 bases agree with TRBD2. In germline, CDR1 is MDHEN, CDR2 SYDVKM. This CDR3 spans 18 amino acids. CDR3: CASRGYPGLAGSNNEQFF. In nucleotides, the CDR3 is TGTGCCAGCAGAGGGTACCCGGGACTAGCGGGCTCCAACAATGAGCAGTTCTTC. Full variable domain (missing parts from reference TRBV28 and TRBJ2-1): DVKVTQSSRYLVKRTGEKVFLECVQDMDHENMFWYRQDPGLGLRLIYFSYDVKMKEKGDIPEGYSVSREKKERFSLILESASTNQTSMYLCASRGYPGLAGSNNEQFFGPGTRLTVL.

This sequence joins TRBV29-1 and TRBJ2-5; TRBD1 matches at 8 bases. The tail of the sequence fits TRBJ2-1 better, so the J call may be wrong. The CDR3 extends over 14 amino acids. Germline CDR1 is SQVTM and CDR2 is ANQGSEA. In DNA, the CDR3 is TGCAGCGTTCCGGGACAGGAAATTTACAATGAGCAGTTCTTC. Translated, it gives CSVPGQEIYNEQFF.

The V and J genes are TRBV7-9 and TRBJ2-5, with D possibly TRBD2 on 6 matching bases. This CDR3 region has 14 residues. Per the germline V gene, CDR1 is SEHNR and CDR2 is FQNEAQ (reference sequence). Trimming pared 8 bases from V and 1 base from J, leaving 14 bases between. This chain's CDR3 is CASARRGSQETQYF. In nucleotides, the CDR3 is TGTGCCAGCGCTAGGCGGGGTTCCCAAGAGACCCAGTACTTC.

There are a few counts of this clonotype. CDR3 amino acids: CASSPSSGRGQETQYF. The CDR3 DNA is TGTGCCAGCAGTCCTTCTAGCGGGAGAGGCCAAGAGACCCAGTACTTC. This chain joins TRBV25-1 and TRBJ2-5, with TRBD2 identical over 10 bases. V was pared by 5 bases and J by 1 base, with 7 bases of the junction left unmatched. The CDR3 covers 16 residues. Germline V gives CDR1 MGHDK, CDR2 SYGVNS.

CDR3 in DNA: TGCAGCGTTTCCCGGACAGCCCTTAACTATGGCTACACCTTC. Its protein product is CSVSRTALNYGYTF. The chain couples TRBV29-1 to TRBJ1-2, with D tentatively TRBD1 (6 bases). In germline, CDR1 is SQVTM, CDR2 ANQGSEA. The CDR3 is 14 residues long. V dropped 5 bases and J dropped 1 base, with 14 bases sitting between them.

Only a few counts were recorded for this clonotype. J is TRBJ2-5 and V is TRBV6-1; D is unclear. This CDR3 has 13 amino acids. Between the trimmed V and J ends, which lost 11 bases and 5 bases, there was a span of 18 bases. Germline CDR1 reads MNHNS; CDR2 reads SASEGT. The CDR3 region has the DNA TGTGCCCTTTCCCAAGAAATTCGGGAGACCCAGTACTTC. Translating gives CALSQEIRETQYF.

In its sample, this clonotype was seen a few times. Written as DNA, the CDR3 is TGTGCCAGCAGCTTACAAGCAGGAGTTGTAGGCTACACCTTC. This gives the protein CASSLQAGVVGYTF. V is TRBV7-2 and J is TRBJ1-2; D is undetermined. There are 14 residues in the CDR3. Germline V gene data show CDR1 as SGHTA and CDR2 as FQGNSA. The V and J ends lost 2 bases and 8 bases respectively, with 15 bases between them.

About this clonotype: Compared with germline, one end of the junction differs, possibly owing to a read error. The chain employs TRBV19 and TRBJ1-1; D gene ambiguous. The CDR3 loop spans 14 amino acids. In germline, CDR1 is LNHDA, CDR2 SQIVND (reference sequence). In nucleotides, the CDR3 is TGTGCCAGTACCCCGACGATCGGGAACACTGAAGCTCTCTTT. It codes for CASTPTIGNTEALF.

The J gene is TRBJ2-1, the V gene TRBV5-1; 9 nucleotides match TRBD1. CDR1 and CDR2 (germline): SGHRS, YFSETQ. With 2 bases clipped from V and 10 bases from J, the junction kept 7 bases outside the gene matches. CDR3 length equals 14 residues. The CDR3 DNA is TGCGCCAGCAGCTTAATAACAGGGGGCCAAGAGCAGTTCTTC. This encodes CASSLITGGQEQFF.

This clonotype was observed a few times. Here the CDR3 DNA reads TGCAGTGCTACAGAGGGCAATCAGCCCCAGCATTTT. Translating it yields CSATEGNQPQHF. The chain links TRBV20-1 to TRBJ1-5; D uncertain. Germline values: CDR1 DFQATT, CDR2 SNEGSKA (reference sequence). V lost 4 bases to trimming and J lost 2 bases, with 6 bases between them. The CDR3 contains 12 residues.

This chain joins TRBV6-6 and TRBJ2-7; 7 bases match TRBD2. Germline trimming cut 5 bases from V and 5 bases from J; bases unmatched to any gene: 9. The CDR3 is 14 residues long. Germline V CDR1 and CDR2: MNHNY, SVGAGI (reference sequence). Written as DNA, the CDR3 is TGTGCCAGCAGTGCGAGTCGGGGGGAGGACGAGCAGTACTTC. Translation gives CASSASRGEDEQYF.

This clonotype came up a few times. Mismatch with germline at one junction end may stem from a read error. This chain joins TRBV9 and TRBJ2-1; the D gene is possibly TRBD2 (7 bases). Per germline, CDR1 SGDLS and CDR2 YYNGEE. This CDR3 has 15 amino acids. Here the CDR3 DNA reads TGTGCCAGCAGCCGAGGGGGGGACTCCTACAATAAGCAGTTCTTC. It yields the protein CASSRGGDSYNKQFF.

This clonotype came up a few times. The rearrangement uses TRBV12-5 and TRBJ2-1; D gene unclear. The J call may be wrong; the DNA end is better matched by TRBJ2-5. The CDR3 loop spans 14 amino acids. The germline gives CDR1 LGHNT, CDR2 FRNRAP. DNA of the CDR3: TGTGCTAGTGGTTTTTCCGAAACCATAGCGACCCAGTACTTC. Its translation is CASGFSETIATQYF.

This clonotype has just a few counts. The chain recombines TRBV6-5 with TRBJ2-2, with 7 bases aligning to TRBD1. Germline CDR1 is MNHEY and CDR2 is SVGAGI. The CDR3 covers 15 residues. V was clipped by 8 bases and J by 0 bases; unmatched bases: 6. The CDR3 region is CASSQGVANTGELFF. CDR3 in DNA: TGTGCCAGCTCCCAGGGGGTAGCGAACACCGGGGAGCTGTTTTTT.

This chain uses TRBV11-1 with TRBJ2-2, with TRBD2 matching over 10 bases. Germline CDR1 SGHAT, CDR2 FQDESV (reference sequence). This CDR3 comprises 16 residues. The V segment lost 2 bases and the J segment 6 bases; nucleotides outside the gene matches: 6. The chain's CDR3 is CASSLWLAGEAGELFF. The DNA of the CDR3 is TGTGCCAGCAGCTTATGGCTAGCGGGAGAGGCCGGGGAGCTGTTTTTT.

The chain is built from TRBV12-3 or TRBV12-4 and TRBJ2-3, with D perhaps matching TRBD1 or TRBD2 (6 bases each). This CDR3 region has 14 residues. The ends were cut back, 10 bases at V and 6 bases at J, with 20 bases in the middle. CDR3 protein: CATRTVGGWDTQYF. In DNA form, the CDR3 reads TGTGCCACTCGAACGGTAGGGGGGTGGGATACGCAGTATTTT.

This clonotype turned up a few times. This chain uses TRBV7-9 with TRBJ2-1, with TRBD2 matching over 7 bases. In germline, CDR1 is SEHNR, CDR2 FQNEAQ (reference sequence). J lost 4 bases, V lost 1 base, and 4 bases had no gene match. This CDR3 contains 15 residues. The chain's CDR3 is CASSLGLAWYNEQFF. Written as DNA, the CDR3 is TGTGCCAGCAGCTTAGGACTAGCTTGGTACAATGAGCAGTTCTTC.

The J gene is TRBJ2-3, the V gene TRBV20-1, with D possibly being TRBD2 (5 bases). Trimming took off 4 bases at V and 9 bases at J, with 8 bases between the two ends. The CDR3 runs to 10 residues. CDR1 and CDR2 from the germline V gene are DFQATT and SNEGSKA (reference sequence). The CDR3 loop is CSATPGTQYF. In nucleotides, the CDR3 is TGCAGTGCTACCCCGGGGACGCAGTATTTT.